Presented here are 10 T cell receptor beta chains from one specimen sequenced in a study of T cells after posttransplantation cyclophosphamide. Treatment was busulfan-fludarabine conditioning, a marrow graft, and cyclophosphamide on days +3 and +4. Profiling relied on immunoSEQ multiplex PCR, and the TCRdb table lists in-frame clones only, not all of them. The repertoire shows about 9,100 clones, none seen only once; the top ten take around 3.3%. The sequencing here drew on PBMCs, taken nearly 360 days after allogeneic stem cell transplant with posttransplant cyclophosphamide. The origin of the receptors is a male patient in his 50s who received an allogeneic stem cell transplant from a related donor and was CMV-positive. The graft donor may have contributed some T cells.

This clone was observed at least ten times. The chain carries TRBV27 and TRBJ2-7; D ambiguous. The germline V and J ends were trimmed by 7 bases and 0 bases, with 13 bases remaining between them. Germline V gives CDR1 MNHEY, CDR2 SMNVEV (reference sequence). CDR3 length: 14 amino acids. Written as DNA, the CDR3 is TGTGCCAGCAAAACGTTCCTGAGCTCCTACGAGCAGTACTTC. Its protein product is CASKTFLSSYEQYF.

This clone was recorded at least ten times. The identical CDR3 is also encoded by other nucleotide sequences in the sample. In nucleotides, the CDR3 is TGTGCCAGCAGCCCCGGGACTAACACCGGGGAGCTGTTTTTT. Its translation: CASSPGTNTGELFF. This chain uses TRBV14 with TRBJ2-2, with D possibly TRBD2 on 6 matching bases. V was cut by 4 bases and J by 2 bases, with 8 bases left in between. Germline assignment: CDR1 SGHDN and CDR2 FVKESK. The CDR3 is made up of 14 amino acids.

This clone was seen a few times. The chain links TRBV27 to TRBJ1-6, with 8 bases identical to TRBD1. CDR1 and CDR2 from the germline V gene are MNHEY and SMNVEV (reference sequence). The CDR3 is 14 residues long. Trimming cost V 7 bases and J 7 bases; bases outside gene matches: 6. As DNA, the CDR3 is TGTGCCAGCACCGCGGGACAGGCGAATTCACCCCTCCACTTT. This sequence encodes CASTAGQANSPLHF.

In this sample, this clone turned up many times. The rearrangement joins TRBV2 to TRBJ1-4; 12 bases fit TRBD1. Germline assignment: CDR1 SNHLY and CDR2 FYNNEI. Losses at the gene ends were 11 bases for V and 5 bases for J; bases not matched to a gene: 6. The CDR3 runs 14 residues. CDR3 bases: TGTGCCGCACGGGACAGGGGGCTGAATGAAAAACTGTTTTTT. Protein product: CAARDRGLNEKLFF.

This clone showed up many times. V gene TRBV5-4 combines with J gene TRBJ1-1, with TRBD1 matching 8 bases. The CDR3 is 17 residues long. With V trimmed by 3 bases and J by 7 bases, 17 bases remained unmatched. Per germline, CDR1 SGHNT and CDR2 YYREEE (reference sequence). As DNA, the CDR3 is TGTGCCAGCAGCTCCCCTGCCAGGGGGCTTCACCCGTTTGAAGCTTTCTTT. This sequence encodes CASSSPARGLHPFEAFF.

This clone was seen at least ten times. The genes are TRBV11-2 and TRBJ2-7; TRBD2 might be the D (6 bases). The V gene lost 5 bases and the J gene lost 3 bases, with 14 bases spanning the gap. Germline V gives CDR1 SGHAT, CDR2 FQNNGV. The CDR3 is made up of 14 amino acids. CDR3 nucleotides: TGTGCCAGCAGCCGTAGCGGTACATACTACGAGCAGTACTTC. Translating gives CASSRSGTYYEQYF. Complete variable domain (other parts from reference TRBV11-2 and TRBJ2-7): EAGVAQSPRYKIIEKRQSVAFWCNPISGHATLYWYQQILGQGPKLLIQFQNNGVVDDSQLPKDRFSAERLKGVDSTLKIQPAKLEDSAVYLCASSRSGTYYEQYFGPGTRLTVT.

This clone was seen at least ten times. This chain connects TRBV13 to TRBJ2-7; 7 bases align to TRBD2. CDR1 and CDR2 (germline): PRHDT, FYEKMQ (reference sequence). CDR3 size: 15 residues. V lost 2 bases and J lost 3; bases outside the gene matches: 7. The CDR3 here is CASSLRGEGRYEQYF. The CDR3 nucleotides read TGTGCCAGCAGCTTACGGGGGGAGGGCCGCTACGAGCAGTACTTC.

This clone is labeled as medium-sized. This chain links TRBV7-9 with TRBJ1-4; 9 positions agree with TRBD1. CDR3 size: 15 residues. Germline assignment: CDR1 SEHNR and CDR2 FQNEAQ (reference sequence). Losses at the gene ends were 5 bases for V and 4 bases for J; bases not matched to a gene: 5. CDR3 amino acids: CASSPNRGHNEKLFF. The CDR3 coding sequence is TGTGCCAGCAGCCCCAACAGGGGGCATAATGAAAAACTGTTTTTT.

This clone was picked up many times. A read error may produce the germline difference seen at one junction end. This rearrangement joins TRBV7-7 to TRBJ2-5; 10 bases map to TRBD2. The length of the CDR3 is 16 residues. Looked up from germline, CDR1 is SSHAT and CDR2 is FNYEAQ (reference sequence). The CDR3 reads CASSLALTSGRETQYF. The CDR3 bases are TGTGCTAGCAGCTTAGCTTTGACTAGCGGGCGGGAGACCCAGTACTTC.

In this sample, this clone turned up many times. The chain uses TRBV5-1 and TRBJ2-7; possible D gene TRBD2, 5 bases. The CDR3 has 14 residues. V was shortened by 5 bases and J by 0 bases, with 12 bases between the two germline ends. Germline assignment: CDR1 SGHRS and CDR2 YFSETQ. CDR3 region: CASRPAESSYEQYF. The DNA for the CDR3 is TGCGCCAGCAGACCAGCGGAGAGCTCCTACGAGCAGTACTTC.